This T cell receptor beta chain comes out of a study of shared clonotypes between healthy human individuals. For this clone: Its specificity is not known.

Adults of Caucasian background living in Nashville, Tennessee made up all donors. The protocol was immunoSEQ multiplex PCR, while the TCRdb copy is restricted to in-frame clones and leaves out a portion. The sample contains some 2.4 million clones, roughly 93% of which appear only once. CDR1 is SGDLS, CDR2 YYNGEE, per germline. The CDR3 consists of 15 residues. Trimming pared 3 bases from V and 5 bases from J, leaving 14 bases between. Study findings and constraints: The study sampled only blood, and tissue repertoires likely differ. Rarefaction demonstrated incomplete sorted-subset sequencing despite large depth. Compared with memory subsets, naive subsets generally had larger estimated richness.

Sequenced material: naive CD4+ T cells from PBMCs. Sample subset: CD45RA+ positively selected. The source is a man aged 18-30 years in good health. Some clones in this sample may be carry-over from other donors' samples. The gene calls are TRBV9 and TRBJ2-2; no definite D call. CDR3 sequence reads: CASSAPPGGTGELFF. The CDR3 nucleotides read TGTGCCAGCAGCGCTCCTCCAGGCGGAACCGGGGAGCTGTTTTTT.